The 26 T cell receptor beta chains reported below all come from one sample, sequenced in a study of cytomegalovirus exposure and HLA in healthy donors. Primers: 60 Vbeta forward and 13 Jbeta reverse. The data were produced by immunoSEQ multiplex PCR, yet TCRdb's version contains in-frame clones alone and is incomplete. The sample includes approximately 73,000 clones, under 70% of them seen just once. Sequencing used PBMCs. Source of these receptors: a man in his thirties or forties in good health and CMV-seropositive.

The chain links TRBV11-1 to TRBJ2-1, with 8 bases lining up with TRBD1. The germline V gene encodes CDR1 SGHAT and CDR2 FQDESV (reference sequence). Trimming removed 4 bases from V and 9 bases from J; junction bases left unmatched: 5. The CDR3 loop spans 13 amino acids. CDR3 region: CASSSIQGGEQFF. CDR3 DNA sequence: TGTGCCAGCAGCTCAATACAGGGGGGTGAGCAGTTCTTC.

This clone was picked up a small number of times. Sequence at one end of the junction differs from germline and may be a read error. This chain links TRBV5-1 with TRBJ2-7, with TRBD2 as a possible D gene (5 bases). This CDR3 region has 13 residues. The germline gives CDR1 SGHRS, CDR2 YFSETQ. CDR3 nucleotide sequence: TGCGCCAGCAGAGGGCTAGTAGACTACAAGCAGTACTTC. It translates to CASRGLVDYKQYF.

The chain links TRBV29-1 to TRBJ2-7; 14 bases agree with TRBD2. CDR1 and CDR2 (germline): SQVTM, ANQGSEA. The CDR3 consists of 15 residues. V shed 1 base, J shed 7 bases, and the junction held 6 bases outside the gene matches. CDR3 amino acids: CSVEGGGLAGVEQYF. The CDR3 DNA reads TGCAGCGTTGAAGGAGGGGGACTAGCGGGAGTAGAGCAGTACTTC.

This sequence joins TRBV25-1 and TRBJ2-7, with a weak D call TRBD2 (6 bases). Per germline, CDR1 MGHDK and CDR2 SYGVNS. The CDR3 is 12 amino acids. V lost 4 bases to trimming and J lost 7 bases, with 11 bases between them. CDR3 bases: TGTGCCAGCAGTGTGACTAGTTATGAGCAGTACTTC. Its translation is CASSVTSYEQYF.

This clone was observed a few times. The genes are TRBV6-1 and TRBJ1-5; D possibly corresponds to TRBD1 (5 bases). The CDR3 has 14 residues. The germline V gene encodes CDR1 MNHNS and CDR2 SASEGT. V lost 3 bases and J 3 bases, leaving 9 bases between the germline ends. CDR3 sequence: CASSEAGINQPQHF. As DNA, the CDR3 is TGTGCCAGCAGTGAGGCAGGGATCAATCAGCCCCAGCATTTT.

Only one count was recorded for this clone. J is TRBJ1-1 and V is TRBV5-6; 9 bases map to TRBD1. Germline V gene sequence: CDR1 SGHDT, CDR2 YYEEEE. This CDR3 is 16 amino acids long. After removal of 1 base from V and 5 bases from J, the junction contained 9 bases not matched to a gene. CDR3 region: CASSLLGDRAGTEAFF. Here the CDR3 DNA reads TGTGCCAGCAGCTTGCTCGGGGACAGGGCTGGTACTGAAGCTTTCTTT.

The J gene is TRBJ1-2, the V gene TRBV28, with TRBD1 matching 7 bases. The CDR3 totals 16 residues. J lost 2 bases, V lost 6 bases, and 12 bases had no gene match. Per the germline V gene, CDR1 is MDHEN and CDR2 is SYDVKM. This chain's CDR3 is CASSPGPDRVNYGYTF. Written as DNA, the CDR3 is TGTGCCAGCAGCCCGGGCCCCGACAGGGTGAACTATGGCTACACCTTC.

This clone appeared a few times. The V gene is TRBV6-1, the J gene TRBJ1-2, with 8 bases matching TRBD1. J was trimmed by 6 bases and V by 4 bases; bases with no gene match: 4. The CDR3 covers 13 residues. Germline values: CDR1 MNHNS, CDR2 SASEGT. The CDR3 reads CASSVDRVDGYTF. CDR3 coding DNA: TGTGCCAGCAGTGTGGACAGGGTTGATGGCTACACCTTC.

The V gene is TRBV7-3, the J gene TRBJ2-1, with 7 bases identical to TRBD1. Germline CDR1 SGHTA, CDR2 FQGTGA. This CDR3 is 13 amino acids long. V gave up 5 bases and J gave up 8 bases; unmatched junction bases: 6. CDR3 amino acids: CASSRKGTDEQFF. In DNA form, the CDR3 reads TGTGCCAGCAGCCGAAAGGGGACAGATGAGCAGTTCTTC.

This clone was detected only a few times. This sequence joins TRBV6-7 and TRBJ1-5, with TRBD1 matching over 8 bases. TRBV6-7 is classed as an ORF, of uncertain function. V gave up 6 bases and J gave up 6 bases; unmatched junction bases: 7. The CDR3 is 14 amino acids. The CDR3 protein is CASSRQGPVQPQHF. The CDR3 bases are TGTGCCAGCAGCAGACAGGGGCCAGTTCAGCCCCAGCATTTT.

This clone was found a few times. The CDR3 DNA sequence: TGTGCCAGCAGCTTTGACAGGGCGGATGAAAAACTGTTTTTT. It codes for CASSFDRADEKLFF. The gene calls are TRBV2 and TRBJ1-4; 7 bases are shared with TRBD1. Trimming removed 6 bases from V and 6 bases from J; junction bases left unmatched: 7. The CDR3 contains 14 residues. In germline, CDR1 is SNHLY, CDR2 FYNNEI.

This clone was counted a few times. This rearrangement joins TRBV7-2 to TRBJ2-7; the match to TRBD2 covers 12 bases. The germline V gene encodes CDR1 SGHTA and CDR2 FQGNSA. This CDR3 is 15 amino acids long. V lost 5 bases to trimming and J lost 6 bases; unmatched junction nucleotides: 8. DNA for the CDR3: TGTGCCAGCAGCCAGACTAGCGGGAGTGGGATCGAGCAGTACTTC. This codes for CASSQTSGSGIEQYF.

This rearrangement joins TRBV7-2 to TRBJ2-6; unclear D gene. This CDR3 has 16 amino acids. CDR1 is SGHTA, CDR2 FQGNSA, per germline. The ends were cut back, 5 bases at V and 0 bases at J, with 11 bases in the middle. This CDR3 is CASSAQFASGANVLTF. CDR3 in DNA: TGTGCCAGCAGCGCGCAATTTGCCTCTGGGGCCAACGTCCTGACTTTC. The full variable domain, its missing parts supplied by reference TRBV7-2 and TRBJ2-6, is GAGVSQSPSNKVTEKGKDVELRCDPISGHTALYWYRQSLGQGLEFLIYFQGNSAPDKSGLPSDRFSAERTGGSVSTLTIQRTQQEDSAVYLCASSAQFASGANVLTFGAGSRLTVL.

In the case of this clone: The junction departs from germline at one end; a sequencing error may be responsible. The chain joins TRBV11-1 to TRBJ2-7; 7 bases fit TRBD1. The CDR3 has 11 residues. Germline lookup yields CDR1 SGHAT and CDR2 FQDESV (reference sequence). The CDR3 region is CASSFQGQSYF. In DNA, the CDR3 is TGTGCCAGCAGCTTTCAGGGACAGTCCTATTTC.

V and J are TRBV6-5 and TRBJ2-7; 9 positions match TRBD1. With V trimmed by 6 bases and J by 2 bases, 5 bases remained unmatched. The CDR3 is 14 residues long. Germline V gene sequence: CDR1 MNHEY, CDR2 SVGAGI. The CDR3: CASRKTGGAYEQYF. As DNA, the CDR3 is TGTGCCAGCAGAAAGACAGGGGGGGCCTACGAGCAGTACTTC.

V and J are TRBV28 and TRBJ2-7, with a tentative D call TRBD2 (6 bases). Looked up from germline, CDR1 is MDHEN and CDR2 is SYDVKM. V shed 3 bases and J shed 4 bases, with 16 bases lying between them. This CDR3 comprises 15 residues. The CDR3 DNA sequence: TGTGCCAGCAGTTTCGCTTCAGGTGGAGGGTACGAGCAGTACTTC. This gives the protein CASSFASGGGYEQYF.

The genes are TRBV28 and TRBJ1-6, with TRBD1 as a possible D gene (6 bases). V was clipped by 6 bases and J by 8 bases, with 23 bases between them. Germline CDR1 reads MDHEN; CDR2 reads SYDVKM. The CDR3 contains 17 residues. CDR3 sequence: CASSSSYSTGPDSPLHF. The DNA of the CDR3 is TGTGCCAGCAGCAGTTCCTATAGTACAGGGCCTGATTCACCCCTCCACTTT.

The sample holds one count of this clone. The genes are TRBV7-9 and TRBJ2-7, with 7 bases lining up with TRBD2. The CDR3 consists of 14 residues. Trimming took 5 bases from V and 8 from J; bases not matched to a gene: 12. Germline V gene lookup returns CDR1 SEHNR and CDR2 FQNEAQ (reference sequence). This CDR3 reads CASSRDYSRLKQYF. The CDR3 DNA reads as TGTGCCAGCAGCCGGGACTATTCCCGACTGAAGCAGTACTTC. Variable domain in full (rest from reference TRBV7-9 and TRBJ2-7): DTGVSQNPRHKITKRGQNVTFRCDPISEHNRLYWYRQTLGQGPEFLTYFQNEAQLEKSRLLSDRFSAERPKGSFSTLEIQRTEQGDSAMYLCASSRDYSRLKQYFGPGTRLTVT.

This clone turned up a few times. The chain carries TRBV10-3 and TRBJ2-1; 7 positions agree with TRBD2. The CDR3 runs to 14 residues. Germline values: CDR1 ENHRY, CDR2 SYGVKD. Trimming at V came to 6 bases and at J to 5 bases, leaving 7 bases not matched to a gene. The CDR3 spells CAIRGGASDNEQFF. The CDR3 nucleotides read TGTGCCATCAGGGGAGGGGCCTCGGACAATGAGCAGTTCTTC.

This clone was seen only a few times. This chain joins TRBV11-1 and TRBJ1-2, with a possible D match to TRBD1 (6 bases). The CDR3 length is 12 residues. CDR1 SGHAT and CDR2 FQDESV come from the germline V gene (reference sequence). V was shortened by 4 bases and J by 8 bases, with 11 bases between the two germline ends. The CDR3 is CASSSGGRGYTF. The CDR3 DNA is TGTGCCAGCAGCTCCGGGGGGCGAGGCTACACCTTC.

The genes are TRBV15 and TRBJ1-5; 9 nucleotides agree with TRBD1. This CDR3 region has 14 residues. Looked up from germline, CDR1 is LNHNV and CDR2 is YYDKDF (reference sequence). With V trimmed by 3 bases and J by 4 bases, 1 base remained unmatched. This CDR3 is CATSRDRGNQPQHF. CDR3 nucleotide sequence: TGTGCCACCAGCAGGGACAGGGGTAATCAGCCCCAGCATTTT.

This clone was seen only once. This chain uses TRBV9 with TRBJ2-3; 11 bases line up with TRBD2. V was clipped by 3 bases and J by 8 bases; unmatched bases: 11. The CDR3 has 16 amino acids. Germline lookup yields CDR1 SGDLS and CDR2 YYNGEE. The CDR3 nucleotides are TGTGCCAGCAGCGCAGTTAGCGGGAGGGTACAAGGTACGCAGTATTTT. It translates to CASSAVSGRVQGTQYF.

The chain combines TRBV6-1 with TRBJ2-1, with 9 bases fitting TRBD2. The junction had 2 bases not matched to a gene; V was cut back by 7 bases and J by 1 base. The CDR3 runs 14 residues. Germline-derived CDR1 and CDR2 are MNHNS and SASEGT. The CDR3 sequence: CASIAGGSYNEQFF. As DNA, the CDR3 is TGTGCCAGCATCGCGGGGGGGTCCTACAATGAGCAGTTCTTC.

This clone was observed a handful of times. CDR3 DNA sequence: TGTGCCAGCCTTCTCGGGGGACAGGGGGCCACGGGTACGCAGTATTTT. It specifies CASLLGGQGATGTQYF. The rearrangement links TRBV13 to TRBJ2-3, with TRBD1 identical over 12 bases. Germline assignment: CDR1 PRHDT and CDR2 FYEKMQ (reference sequence). This CDR3 is 16 amino acids long. Trimming at V came to 8 bases and at J to 8 bases, leaving 14 bases not matched to a gene. Looking up the rest from reference TRBV13 and TRBJ2-3 gives the full variable domain: AAGVIQSPRHLIKEKRETATLKCYPIPRHDTVYWYQQGPGQDPQFLISFYEKMQSDKGSIPDRFSAQQFSDYHSELNMSSLELGDSALYFCASLLGGQGATGTQYFGPGTRLTVL.

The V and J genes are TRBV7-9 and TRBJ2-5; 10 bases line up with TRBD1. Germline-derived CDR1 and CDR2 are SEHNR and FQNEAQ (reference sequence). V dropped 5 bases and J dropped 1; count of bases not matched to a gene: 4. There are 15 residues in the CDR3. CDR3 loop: CASSARTGGQETQYF. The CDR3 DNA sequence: TGTGCCAGCAGCGCTAGGACAGGGGGCCAAGAGACCCAGTACTTC.

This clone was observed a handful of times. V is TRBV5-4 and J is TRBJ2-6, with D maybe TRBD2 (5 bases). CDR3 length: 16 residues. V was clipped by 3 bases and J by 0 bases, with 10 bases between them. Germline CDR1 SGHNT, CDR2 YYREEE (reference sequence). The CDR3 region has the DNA TGTGCCAGCAGCTCCTTAGGGAGCTCTGGGGCCAACGTCCTGACTTTC. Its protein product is CASSSLGSSGANVLTF.